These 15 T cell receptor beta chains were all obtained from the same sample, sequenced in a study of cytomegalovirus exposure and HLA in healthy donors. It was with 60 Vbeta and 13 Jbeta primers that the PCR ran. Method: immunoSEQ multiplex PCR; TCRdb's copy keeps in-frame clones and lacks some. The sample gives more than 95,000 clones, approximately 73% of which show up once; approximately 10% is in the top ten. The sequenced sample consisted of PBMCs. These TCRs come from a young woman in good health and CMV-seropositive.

In nucleotides, the CDR3 is TGTGCCAGCATTTCCGGGGGAACAACTAACTATGGCTACACCTTC. Encoded protein: CASISGGTTNYGYTF. This rearrangement joins TRBV6-5 to TRBJ1-2, with D perhaps matching TRBD1 (5 bases). Germline V CDR1 and CDR2: MNHEY, SVGAGI. This CDR3 comprises 15 residues. Trimming stripped 7 bases from V and 0 bases from J, with 15 bases between.

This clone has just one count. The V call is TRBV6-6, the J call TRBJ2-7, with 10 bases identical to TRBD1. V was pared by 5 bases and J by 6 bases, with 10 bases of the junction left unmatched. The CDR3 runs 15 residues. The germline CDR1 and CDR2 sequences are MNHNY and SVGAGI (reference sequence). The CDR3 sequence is CASSLRGQGVGEQYF. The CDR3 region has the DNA TGTGCCAGCAGTCTCCGAGGACAGGGGGTAGGCGAGCAGTACTTC.

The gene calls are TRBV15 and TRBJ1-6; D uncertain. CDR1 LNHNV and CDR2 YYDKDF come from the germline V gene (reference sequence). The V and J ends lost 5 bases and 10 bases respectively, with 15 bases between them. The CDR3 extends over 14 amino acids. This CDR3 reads CATSAGEVGSPLHF. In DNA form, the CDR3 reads TGTGCCACCAGCGCCGGGGAAGTTGGGTCACCCCTCCACTTT.

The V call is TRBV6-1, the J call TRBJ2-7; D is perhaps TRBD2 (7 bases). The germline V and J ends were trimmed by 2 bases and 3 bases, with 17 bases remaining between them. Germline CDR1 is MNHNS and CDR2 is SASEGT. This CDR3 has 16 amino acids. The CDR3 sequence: CASSEQLGGLGYEQYF. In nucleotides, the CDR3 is TGTGCCAGCAGTGAACAGCTCGGGGGGCTAGGCTACGAGCAGTACTTC.

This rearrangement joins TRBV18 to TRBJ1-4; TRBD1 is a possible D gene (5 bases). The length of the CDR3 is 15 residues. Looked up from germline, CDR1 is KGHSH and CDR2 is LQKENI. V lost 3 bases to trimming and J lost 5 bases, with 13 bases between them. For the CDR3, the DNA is TGTGCCAGCTCACCGCTGACAGTAGGGAATGAAAAACTGTTTTTT. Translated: CASSPLTVGNEKLFF. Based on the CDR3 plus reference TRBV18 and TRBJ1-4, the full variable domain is NAGVMQNPRHLVRRRGQEARLRCSPMKGHSHVYWYRQLPEEGLKFMVYLQKENIIDESGMPKERFSAEFPKEGPSILRIQQVVRGDSAAYFCASSPLTVGNEKLFFGSGTQLSVL.

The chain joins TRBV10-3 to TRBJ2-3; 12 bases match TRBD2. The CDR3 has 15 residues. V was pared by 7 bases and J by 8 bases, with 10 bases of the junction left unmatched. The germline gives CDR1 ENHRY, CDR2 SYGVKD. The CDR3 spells CAITRTSGVLATQYF. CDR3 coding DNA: TGTGCCATCACAAGGACTAGCGGGGTCCTGGCTACGCAGTATTTT.

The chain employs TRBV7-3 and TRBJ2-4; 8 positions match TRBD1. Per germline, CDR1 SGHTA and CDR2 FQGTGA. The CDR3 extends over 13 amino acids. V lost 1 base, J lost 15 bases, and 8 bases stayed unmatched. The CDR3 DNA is TGTGCCAGCAGCTTAATGCAGGGGGCGAATCTGTACTTC. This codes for CASSLMQGANLYF.

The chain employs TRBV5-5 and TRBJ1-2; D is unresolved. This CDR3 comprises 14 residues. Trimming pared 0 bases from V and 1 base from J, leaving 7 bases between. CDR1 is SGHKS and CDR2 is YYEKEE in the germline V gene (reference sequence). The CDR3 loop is CASSLVPGNYGYTF. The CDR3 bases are TGTGCCAGCAGCTTGGTTCCGGGTAACTATGGCTACACCTTC.

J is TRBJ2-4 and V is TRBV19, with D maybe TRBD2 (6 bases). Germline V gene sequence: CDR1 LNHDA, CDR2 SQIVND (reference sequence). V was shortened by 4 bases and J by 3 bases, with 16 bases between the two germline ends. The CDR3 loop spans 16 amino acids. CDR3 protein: CASSTGLPGSKNIQYF. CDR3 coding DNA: TGTGCCAGTAGTACGGGACTTCCCGGGAGCAAAAACATTCAGTACTTC.

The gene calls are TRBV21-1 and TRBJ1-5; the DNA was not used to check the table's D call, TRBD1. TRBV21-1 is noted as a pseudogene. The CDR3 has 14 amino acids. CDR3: CASSKGQRNQPQHF. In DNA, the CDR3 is TGTGCCAGCAGCAAGGGGCAGCGCAATCAGCCCCAGCATTTT.

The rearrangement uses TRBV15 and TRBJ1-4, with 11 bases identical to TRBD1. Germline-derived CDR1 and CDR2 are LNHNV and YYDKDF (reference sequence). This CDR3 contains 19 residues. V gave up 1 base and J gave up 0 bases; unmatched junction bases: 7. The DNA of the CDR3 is TGTGCCACCAGCAGAGGGGGACAGGGGGTATTTTCAACTAATGAAAAACTGTTTTTT. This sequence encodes CATSRGGQGVFSTNEKLFF.

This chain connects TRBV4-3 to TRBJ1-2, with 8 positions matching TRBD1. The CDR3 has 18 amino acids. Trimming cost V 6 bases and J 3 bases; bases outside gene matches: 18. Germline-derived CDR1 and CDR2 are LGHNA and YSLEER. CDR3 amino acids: CASSPSNRGIFSDYGYTF. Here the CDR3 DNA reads TGCGCCAGCAGTCCTTCTAACAGGGGGATTTTCTCTGACTATGGCTACACCTTC.

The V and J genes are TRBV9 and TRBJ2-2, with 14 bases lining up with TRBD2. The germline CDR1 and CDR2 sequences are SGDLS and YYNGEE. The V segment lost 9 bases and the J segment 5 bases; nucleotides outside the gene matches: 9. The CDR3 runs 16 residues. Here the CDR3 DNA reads TGTGCCAACGGGACTAGCGGGAGTCGGCGTACCGGGGAGCTGTTTTTT. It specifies CANGTSGSRRTGELFF.

This CDR3 reads CASSLGQGEVNEQFF. CDR3 DNA: TGTGCCAGCAGCTTGGGGCAGGGGGAGGTCAATGAGCAGTTCTTC. The chain links TRBV7-9 to TRBJ2-1, with D possibly being TRBD1 (7 bases). From germline, CDR1 is SEHNR and CDR2 FQNEAQ (reference sequence). The CDR3 totals 15 residues. V was pared by 3 bases and J by 6 bases, with 15 bases between.

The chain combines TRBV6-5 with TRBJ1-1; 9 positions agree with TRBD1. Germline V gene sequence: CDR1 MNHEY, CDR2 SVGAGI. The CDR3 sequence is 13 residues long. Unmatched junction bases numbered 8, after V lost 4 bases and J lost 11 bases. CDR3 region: CASSSPDRGEAFF. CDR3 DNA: TGTGCCAGCAGTTCGCCGGACAGGGGAGAGGCTTTCTTT.